The 17 T cell receptor beta chains below were found in one sample sequenced in a study of molecular identifiers for immune sequencing clone quantification. TCRdb recomputed calls from the PCR reads with MiXCR, one row per CDR3 protein. The profile shows approximately 54,000 distinct CDR3 sequences, about 23% of them singletons. The sample comprised naive CD8+ T cells from blood, with Jurkat cell RNA spiked in. This sample's subset: FACS-sorted CD8+CD4-CCR7+CD45RA+ naive T cells. These receptors came from a human donor in good health. Some libraries in this study had Jurkat cell RNA spiked in.

This clonotype was recorded many times. The CDR3 region is CSVEKQNNYGYTF. The CDR3, as DNA: TGCAGCGTCGAAAAACAGAATAACTATGGCTACACCTTC. The genes are TRBV29-1 and TRBJ1-2; no definite D call. Trimming stripped 6 bases from V and 1 base from J, with 12 bases between. This CDR3 comprises 13 residues. The germline CDR1 and CDR2 sequences are SQVTM and ANQGSEA.

This clonotype was seen more than once but under ten times. The chain carries TRBV4-3 and TRBJ2-7; 9 nucleotides match TRBD2. The CDR3 loop spans 15 amino acids. After removal of 3 bases from V and 3 bases from J, the junction contained 6 bases not matched to a gene. Germline CDR1 and CDR2: LGHNA and YSLEER. In DNA form, the CDR3 reads TGCGCCAGCAGCCATTGGCGGGAGGGGAGCTACGAGCAGTACTTC. Its protein is CASSHWREGSYEQYF.

There are many counts of this clonotype. V and J are TRBV29-1 and TRBJ2-7, with TRBD1 identical over 12 bases. There are 17 residues in the CDR3. The ends lost 0 bases at V and 6 bases at J; junction bases unmatched: 12. Germline CDR1 and CDR2: SQVTM and ANQGSEA. The CDR3 sequence is CSVEDEGGQGAKFEQYF. In nucleotides, the CDR3 is TGCAGCGTTGAAGATGAGGGGGGACAGGGGGCAAAGTTCGAGCAGTACTTC.

The V gene is TRBV20-1, the J gene TRBJ1-2; perhaps TRBD1 as D (6 bases). This CDR3 contains 16 residues. Trimming stripped 6 bases from V and 8 bases from J, with 28 bases between. The V gene's germline CDR1 is DFQATT and CDR2 SNEGSKA (reference sequence). CDR3 amino acids: CSANRIQSTQGSGYTF. CDR3 nucleotide sequence: TGCAGTGCCAATAGAATACAGTCAACACAGGGTTCAGGCTACACCTTC.

Regarding this clonotype: This may arise from a read error, as a much more abundant clone is one base away. CDR3 sequence (DNA): TGCGCCAGCGGCCAAGACATTAGGACAGGGGGCAGCTATGGCTACACCTTC. Translated, it gives CASGQDIRTGGSYGYTF. The rearrangement joins TRBV4-3 to TRBJ1-2, with TRBD1 identical over 11 bases. The CDR3 runs 17 residues. The germline CDR1 and CDR2 sequences are LGHNA and YSLEER.

The chain recombines TRBV27 with TRBJ2-7, with a possible D match to TRBD2 (6 bases). This CDR3 is built from 15 residues. V lost 3 bases to trimming and J lost 2 bases, with 14 bases between them. Germline V lookup: CDR1 MNHEY, CDR2 SMNVEV (reference sequence). DNA of the CDR3: TGTGCCAGCAGTTTGACGGGGGATGCAACCTACGAGCAGTACTTC. This gives the protein CASSLTGDATYEQYF.

This clonotype was found many times. The chain combines TRBV27 with TRBJ2-7; D may match TRBD1 or TRBD2 (5 bases each). Germline loops: CDR1 MNHEY, CDR2 SMNVEV (reference sequence). V lost 2 bases and J 3 bases, leaving 14 bases between the germline ends. This CDR3 region has 15 residues. CDR3 sequence reads: CASSLGTGLNYEQYF. In DNA, the CDR3 is TGTGCCAGCAGTTTAGGGACCGGCCTTAACTACGAGCAGTACTTC.

As regards this clonotype: The junction departs from germline at one end; a sequencing error may be responsible. V is TRBV19 and J is TRBJ1-5; D is undetermined. Germline CDR1 LNHDA, CDR2 SQIVND (reference sequence). This CDR3 is 13 amino acids long. In nucleotides, the CDR3 is TGTGCCAGTAGTATCGGGAGCAATCGGCCCCAGCATTTT. It yields the protein CASSIGSNRPQHF.

Details on this clonotype: A much larger clone differs from this one at a single base, so this may be a read error. The rearrangement links TRBV27 to TRBJ1-1; D not certain. Germline V gene data show CDR1 as MNHEY and CDR2 as SMNVEV (reference sequence). The CDR3 runs 13 residues. Written as DNA, the CDR3 is TGTGTCAGCAGTTTATCCGATAACACTGAAGCTTTCTTT. Protein: CVSSLSDNTEAFF.

The J gene is TRBJ1-2, the V gene TRBV19; D not certain. V dropped 3 bases and J dropped 8 bases, with 10 bases sitting between them. Germline V lookup: CDR1 LNHDA, CDR2 SQIVND (reference sequence). The CDR3 length is 12 residues. The chain's CDR3 is CASSIESYGYTF. CDR3 DNA: TGTGCCAGTAGTATTGAGTCGTACGGCTACACCTTC.

This clonotype has a count of ten or more. This chain joins TRBV6-1 and TRBJ2-3; 12 bases are a match to TRBD2. V was clipped by 4 bases and J by 2 bases; unmatched bases: 4. Looked up from germline, CDR1 is MNHNS and CDR2 is SASEGT. The CDR3 loop spans 16 amino acids. The CDR3, as DNA: TGTGCCAGCAGTGTAGGACTAGCGGGGACCACAGATACGCAGTATTTT. This translates into CASSVGLAGTTDTQYF.

This clonotype was counted a few times. CDR3 DNA: TGTGCCAGCAGCTTAGCGGCGTGGGAGCAGTACTTC. This encodes CASSLAAWEQYF. V is TRBV7-9 and J is TRBJ2-7; unclear D gene. Germline values: CDR1 SEHNR, CDR2 FQNEAQ (reference sequence). V was pared by 0 bases and J by 7 bases, with 7 bases between. The CDR3 runs to 12 residues. The variable domain in full, completed from reference TRBV7-9 and TRBJ2-7, reads DTGVSQNPRHKITKRGQNVTFRCDPISEHNRLYWYRQTLGQGPEFLTYFQNEAQLEKSRLLSDRFSAERPKGSFSTLEIQRTEQGDSAMYLCASSLAAWEQYFGPGTRLTVT.

The table lists this clonotype with many counts. V gene TRBV18 combines with J gene TRBJ2-1; 12 nucleotides align to TRBD2. CDR1 and CDR2 from the germline V gene are KGHSH and LQKENI. The CDR3 is 16 amino acids. J lost 3 bases, V lost 6 bases, and 6 bases had no gene match. The DNA of the CDR3 is TGTGCCAGCTCGCCGACTAGCGGGGGAATCTACAATGAGCAGTTCTTC. Protein product: CASSPTSGGIYNEQFF.

This clonotype was detected ten times or more. This sequence joins TRBV28 and TRBJ2-7; 7 bases line up with TRBD1. CDR1 MDHEN and CDR2 SYDVKM come from the germline V gene. This CDR3 contains 15 residues. V shed 4 bases and J 5 bases; nucleotides not matched to a gene: 11. The DNA of the CDR3 is TGTGCCAGCAGTTCCCTCAGGGACAGTCTCCACGAGCAGTACTTC. Translating gives CASSSLRDSLHEQYF.

This clonotype was counted many times. The rearrangement joins TRBV6-1 to TRBJ1-1; weak D call: TRBD1 (6 bases). The CDR3 consists of 15 residues. V lost 5 bases and J lost 4, with 17 bases in between. Germline V gene lookup returns CDR1 MNHNS and CDR2 SASEGT. CDR3 in DNA: TGTGCCAGCAGTCCGATCGACAGGTACGGCACTGAAGCTTTCTTT. Amino acids: CASSPIDRYGTEAFF.

This clonotype was recorded many times. Its ends do not fully match the called genes, so a read error is possible. V is TRBV27 and J is TRBJ2-5; D is unresolved. Germline V gene sequence: CDR1 MNHEY, CDR2 SMNVEV (reference sequence). CDR3 length: 12 amino acids. For the CDR3, the DNA is TGTGCCACCACAATCGTAACCCCTTCGGATAACTTC. Its protein is CATTIVTPSDNF.

For this clonotype: A much larger clone sits a single nucleotide away, making a read error possible. The genes are TRBV2 and TRBJ2-5; maybe TRBD2 (6 bases). The ends were cut back, 4 bases at V and 4 bases at J, with 16 bases in the middle. Germline loops: CDR1 SNHLY, CDR2 FYNNEI. This CDR3 spans 15 amino acids. CDR3 coding DNA: TGTGCCAGCAGTGCCGCTAGCGCCCGAGTAGAGACCCAGTACTTC. This gives the protein CASSAASARVETQYF.